Sequencing of this T cell receptor beta chain was carried out in a study of blood T cell repertoires in COVID-19. The wider study: COVID-19 samples, acute and convalescent, were from the United States, Italy and Spain. T cells, B-cell-depleted T cells, or PBMCs provided the cDNA or gDNA that served as material.

Per germline, CDR1 LGHDT and CDR2 YNNKEL (reference sequence). The CDR3 consists of 14 residues. Trimming stripped 1 base from V and 2 bases from J, with 9 bases between. Authors' processing steps: Reference gene primer amplification gave estimated nucleated cell counts. Data came from immunoSEQ multiplex PCR; TCRdb stores just in-frame clones and leaves some out. V, J and clone size were drawn from that table, and D and trimming were deduced from the DNA. The sample contains approximately 320,000 clones, around nine tenths of which appear only once. It was during active infection that Seattle patients were enrolled and then longitudinally followed.

This sequence joins TRBV3-1 (or the pseudogene TRBV3-2) and TRBJ2-7; tentative D call: TRBD1 (5 bases). The sequence was collected from a woman aged 25 to 39 with COVID-19, enrolled during active disease. Sequenced input: peripheral blood. Here the CDR3 DNA reads TGTGCCAGCAGCCAAGTTGGGGCAGCCTACGAGCAGTACTTC. Encoded protein: CASSQVGAAYEQYF.